The 27 T cell receptor beta chains below all came from one sample that was sequenced in a study of T cell repertoires in cytomegalovirus infection. Via MiXCR, TCRdb re-called the reads, giving one row per CDR3 protein. Altogether around 530,000 distinct CDR3 sequences are present, approximately 15% being singletons, with the ten largest covering roughly a quarter. The sequenced material came from CD8+ T cells from PBMCs. The source of these receptors is a human donor in good health (CMV status not recorded). Some clones in this sample may be carry-over from other donors' samples.

The table lists this clonotype with a few counts. The chain employs TRBV9 and TRBJ2-7; TRBD2 matches at 7 bases. This CDR3 comprises 14 residues. From germline, CDR1 is SGDLS and CDR2 YYNGEE. V was clipped by 6 bases and J by 7 bases; unmatched bases: 13. The CDR3 loop is CASTPGLRADEQYF. The CDR3 region has the DNA TGTGCCAGCACCCCGGGACTAAGGGCGGATGAGCAGTACTTC.

This clonotype was seen more than once but under ten times. V and J are TRBV9 and TRBJ1-4; a possible D gene is TRBD1 (6 bases). The CDR3 totals 15 residues. The V and J ends lost 0 bases and 0 bases respectively, with 6 bases between them. Germline CDR1 is SGDLS and CDR2 is YYNGEE. CDR3 bases: TGTGCCAGCAGCGTAGAGGGGGCAACTAATGAAAAACTGTTTTTT. Its protein is CASSVEGATNEKLFF.

This clonotype was counted between two and nine times. This rearrangement joins TRBV6-1 to TRBJ2-7, with D maybe TRBD2 (6 bases). Germline V lookup: CDR1 MNHNS, CDR2 SASEGT. Trimming stripped 1 base from V and 0 bases from J, with 10 bases between. The CDR3 runs to 15 residues. This CDR3 is CASSEEDGSSYEQYF. As DNA, the CDR3 is TGTGCCAGCAGTGAAGAGGACGGGAGCTCCTACGAGCAGTACTTC.

The chain has TRBV12-3 or TRBV12-4 and TRBJ2-1; D remains ambiguous. V lost 2 bases, J lost 9 bases, and 11 bases lay in between. There are 13 residues in the CDR3. The CDR3, as DNA: TGTGCCAGCAGTTTACCCCCTTCTGGTGAGCAGTTCTTC. Translating it yields CASSLPPSGEQFF.

This clonotype occurred a few times. The chain combines TRBV4-2 with TRBJ1-6; a weak D match, TRBD1 (6 bases). The CDR3 has 19 residues. With 0 bases removed from V and 9 bases from J, the gap between germline ends came to 24 bases. The germline CDR1 and CDR2 sequences are LGHNA and YNFKEQ. CDR3 residues: CASSQEEERMVGGLSPLHF. CDR3 in DNA: TGTGCCAGCAGCCAAGAGGAGGAACGGATGGTAGGGGGTCTTTCACCCCTCCACTTT.

This clonotype has ten or more counts. CDR3 sequence reads: CASSLSSGQRSGYTF. Here the CDR3 DNA reads TGTGCCAGCAGCCTAAGTTCGGGACAGAGGTCTGGCTACACCTTC. The chain couples TRBV6-1 to TRBJ1-2; 7 positions match TRBD1. Trimming at V came to 6 bases and at J to 7 bases, leaving 14 bases not matched to a gene. CDR3 length equals 15 residues. CDR1 MNHNS and CDR2 SASEGT come from the germline V gene.

This clonotype was counted many times. V gene TRBV7-9 combines with J gene TRBJ1-2; TRBD1 might be the D (5 bases). Germline V gives CDR1 SEHNR, CDR2 FQNEAQ (reference sequence). CDR3 length: 15 residues. V gave up 5 bases and J gave up 2 bases, with 15 bases separating them. The CDR3 DNA reads TGTGCCAGCAGCCAACCCAACAGGAGGAACTATGGCTACACCTTC. It translates to CASSQPNRRNYGYTF.

This chain links TRBV28 with TRBJ1-5; D may be TRBD1 (5 bases). Germline-derived CDR1 and CDR2 are MDHEN and SYDVKM. Deletions cut 3 bases from V and 0 bases from J, with 12 bases between. This CDR3 comprises 16 residues. As DNA, the CDR3 is TGTGCCAGCAGTTTTATAGGGGAATTTAGCAATCAGCCCCAGCATTTT. Protein: CASSFIGEFSNQPQHF.

On this clonotype itself: A read error may explain this, as a much larger clone is one base away. The chain couples TRBV7-3 to TRBJ1-6; 9 nucleotides line up with TRBD1. This CDR3 is 14 amino acids long. Germline loops: CDR1 SGHTA, CDR2 FQGTGA. As DNA, the CDR3 is TGTACCAGCAGCTACGGACAGGGGATTTCACCCCTCCACTTT. The encoded protein is CTSSYGQGISPLHF.

This clonotype has at least ten counts. This chain uses TRBV7-2 with TRBJ1-2; 7 nucleotides align to TRBD1. The V and J ends lost 5 bases and 2 bases, in that order; junction bases with no gene match: 8. The CDR3 has 15 amino acids. Germline V gives CDR1 SGHTA, CDR2 FQGNSA. The CDR3 bases are TGTGCCAGCAGCCACGTGACAGGGACCAACTATGGCTACACCTTC. Residues: CASSHVTGTNYGYTF.

This clonotype has a count of ten or more. J is TRBJ2-4 and V is TRBV2; the match to TRBD1 covers 8 bases. The J segment lost 1 base and the V segment lost 4 bases, leaving 6 bases of the junction unmatched. Germline loops: CDR1 SNHLY, CDR2 FYNNEI. This CDR3 contains 16 residues. CDR3 region: CASSGDRIFAKNIQYF. The DNA of the CDR3 is TGTGCCAGCAGTGGGGACAGGATCTTCGCCAAAAACATTCAGTACTTC.

This clonotype was found many times. The chain carries TRBV7-9 and TRBJ1-2; no clear D gene. CDR1 and CDR2 (germline): SEHNR, FQNEAQ (reference sequence). V was trimmed by 4 bases and J by 0 bases, leaving 9 bases between them. There are 14 residues in the CDR3. CDR3 residues: CASSSTATNYGYTF. CDR3 bases: TGTGCCAGCAGCTCCACAGCAACTAACTATGGCTACACCTTC.

This clonotype was counted ten times or more. CDR3 in DNA: TGTGCCAGCAGTCCGGCTCTGACAGGGGCCTACGAGCAGTACTTC. This encodes CASSPALTGAYEQYF. The chain employs TRBV12-3 or TRBV12-4 and TRBJ2-7; TRBD1 matches at 8 bases. CDR3 length: 15 residues. After removal of 5 bases from V and 2 bases from J, the junction contained 8 bases not matched to a gene.

This clonotype was detected many times. The gene calls are TRBV6-2 or TRBV6-3 and TRBJ2-3; D tentatively reads TRBD1 or TRBD2 (7 bases each). The V gene's germline CDR1 is MNHEY and CDR2 SVGEGT. V was clipped by 5 bases and J by 6 bases, with 21 bases between them. This CDR3 is built from 16 residues. The CDR3 sequence is CASSGGGAWGGDTQYF. The DNA of the CDR3 is TGTGCCAGCAGTGGAGGGGGCGCATGGGGAGGGGATACGCAGTATTTT.

In its sample, this clonotype was seen once. The gene calls are TRBV28 and TRBJ2-4; TRBD2 aligns across 7 bases. Per germline, CDR1 MDHEN and CDR2 SYDVKM. V lost 4 bases and J lost 0; bases outside the gene matches: 3. CDR3 length: 15 residues. As DNA, the CDR3 is TGTGCCAGCAGTTGGGGGGGGGGAGCCAAAAACATTCAGTACTTC. It is translated as CASSWGGGAKNIQYF.

This clonotype was counted ten times or more. This chain joins TRBV5-1 and TRBJ1-2; maybe TRBD1 (6 bases). Trimming removed 4 bases at V and 2 bases at J, with 18 bases between. The CDR3 contains 16 residues. Germline CDR1 reads SGHRS; CDR2 reads YFSETQ. The CDR3 DNA reads as TGCGCCAGCAGCCTGTGGACACCGGGGGCAAACTATGGCTACACCTTC. This codes for CASSLWTPGANYGYTF.

The rearrangement joins TRBV19 to TRBJ1-3; perhaps TRBD1 as D (5 bases). This CDR3 is 14 amino acids long. V was shortened by 7 bases and J by 2 bases, with 12 bases between the two germline ends. From germline, CDR1 is LNHDA and CDR2 SQIVND (reference sequence). In DNA, the CDR3 is TGTGCCAGTACGGGACCCAAAACTGGAAACACCATATATTTT. Translation: CASTGPKTGNTIYF.

This clonotype was found a few times. The chain is built from TRBV18 and TRBJ2-5; 12 bases agree with TRBD2. Unmatched junction bases numbered 14, after V lost 3 bases and J lost 6 bases. This CDR3 spans 18 amino acids. Germline CDR1 KGHSH, CDR2 LQKENI. Here the CDR3 reads CASSPRRRTSGRPQTQYF. The CDR3 DNA reads TGTGCCAGCTCACCCCGCCGACGAACTAGCGGGAGGCCACAGACCCAGTACTTC. The whole variable domain, filled in from reference TRBV18 and TRBJ2-5, reads NAGVMQNPRHLVRRRGQEARLRCSPMKGHSHVYWYRQLPEEGLKFMVYLQKENIIDESGMPKERFSAEFPKEGPSILRIQQVVRGDSAAYFCASSPRRRTSGRPQTQYFGPGTRLLVL.

CDR3 coding DNA: TGTGCCTGGAGCGGGGACAGGGAGGGGAACACTGAAGCTTTCTTT. Translation gives CAWSGDREGNTEAFF. The chain carries TRBV30 and TRBJ1-1; 9 bases are shared with TRBD1. Germline CDR1 GTSNPN, CDR2 SVGIG (reference sequence). The CDR3 is 15 amino acids. Trimming at V came to 3 bases and at J to 1 base, leaving 6 bases not matched to a gene.

This clonotype was counted only a few times. The V call is TRBV5-1, the J call TRBJ1-1; D ambiguous. This CDR3 has 12 amino acids. Germline-derived CDR1 and CDR2 are SGHRS and YFSETQ. With 6 bases removed from V and 6 bases from J, the gap between germline ends came to 12 bases. DNA for the CDR3: TGCGCCAGCACCCCCGGAGGCCCTGAAGCTTTCTTT. It is translated as CASTPGGPEAFF.

The gene calls are TRBV27 and TRBJ2-7; D possibly corresponds to TRBD1 (6 bases). This CDR3 is 14 amino acids long. V was pared by 6 bases and J by 5 bases, with 17 bases between. Looked up from germline, CDR1 is MNHEY and CDR2 is SMNVEV (reference sequence). The CDR3 nucleotides read TGTGCCAGCAGCGTACAGGGAACAAGGAACGAGCAGTACTTC. The encoded protein is CASSVQGTRNEQYF.

This clonotype appeared a few times. The genes are TRBV6-2 or TRBV6-3 and TRBJ2-1; 7 nucleotides line up with TRBD2. This CDR3 has 14 residues. Germline CDR1 reads MNHEY; CDR2 reads SVGEGT. The V segment lost 8 bases and the J segment 2 bases; nucleotides outside the gene matches: 6. Here the CDR3 reads CASLGLPTYNEQFF. CDR3 coding DNA: TGTGCCAGCTTGGGACTACCCACCTACAATGAGCAGTTCTTC.

This clonotype showed up just a few times. This rearrangement joins TRBV3-1 to TRBJ2-7; 7 bases agree with TRBD2. Trimming cost V 5 bases and J 2 bases; bases outside gene matches: 12. Germline V gene sequence: CDR1 LGHDT, CDR2 YNNKEL (reference sequence). CDR3 length equals 16 residues. The CDR3 spells CASSAHVGGVTYEQYF. As DNA, the CDR3 is TGTGCCAGCAGCGCCCACGTTGGGGGGGTAACCTACGAGCAGTACTTC.

As to this clonotype: This may arise from a read error, as a much more abundant clone is one base away. The chain joins TRBV6-2 or TRBV6-3 to TRBJ2-2; D gene unclear. Germline V gene sequence: CDR1 MNHEY, CDR2 SVGEGT. Trimming took 6 bases from V and 1 from J, leaving 12 bases between them. There are 15 residues in the CDR3. CDR3 nucleotide sequence: TGTGCCAGCAGACCCCGGAATATGAACACCGGGGAGCTGTTTTTT. It encodes CASRPRNMNTGELFF.

The table lists this clonotype with a count of one. Relative to the germline gene, one junction end is altered; a read error may explain this. The chain has TRBV7-8 and TRBJ2-1; 11 bases agree with TRBD2. CDR3 size: 15 residues. Per the germline V gene, CDR1 is SGHVS and CDR2 is FQNEAQ. In DNA, the CDR3 is TGTACCAGCAGCCCACTAGCGGGAGCGTACAATGAGCAGTTCTTC. Residues: CTSSPLAGAYNEQFF.

The genes are TRBV29-1 and TRBJ1-2, with D possibly being TRBD1 (6 bases). The V gene lost 5 bases and the J gene lost 5 bases, with 18 bases spanning the gap. Germline V gives CDR1 SQVTM, CDR2 ANQGSEA. The CDR3 is 14 residues long. CDR3 DNA: TGCAGCGTTTCCGGGGACACCTTATGGTATGGCTACACCTTC. This translates into CSVSGDTLWYGYTF.

Remarks on this clonotype: The conserved phenylalanine or tryptophan normally closing the CDR3 is absent here, so this likely arose from a read error. It is unclear where the CDR3 begins or ends on the DNA, so no DNA is shown, and the CDR3 is as TCRdb lists it. J is TRBJ2-1 and V is TRBV7-2; the table's D call TRBD1 went unverified against the DNA. Ends included, the CDR3 has 15 residues. The germline CDR1 and CDR2 sequences are SGHTA and FQGNSA. CDR3 in amino acids: CASSLWGQGDTEQLL.